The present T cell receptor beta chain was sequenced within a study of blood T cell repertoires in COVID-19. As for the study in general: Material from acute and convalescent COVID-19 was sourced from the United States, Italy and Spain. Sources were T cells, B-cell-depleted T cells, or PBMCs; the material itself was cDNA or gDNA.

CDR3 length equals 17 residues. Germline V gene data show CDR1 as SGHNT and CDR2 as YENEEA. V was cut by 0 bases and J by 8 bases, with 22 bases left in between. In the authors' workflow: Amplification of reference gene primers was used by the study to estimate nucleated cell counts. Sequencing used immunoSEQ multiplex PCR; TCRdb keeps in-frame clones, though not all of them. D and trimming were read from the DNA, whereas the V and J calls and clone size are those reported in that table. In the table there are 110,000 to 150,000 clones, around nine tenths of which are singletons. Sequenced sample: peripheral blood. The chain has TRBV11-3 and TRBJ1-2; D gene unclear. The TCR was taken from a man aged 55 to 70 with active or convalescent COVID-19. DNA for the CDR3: TGTGCCAGCAGCTTAGATGTGCCCTACGGTACGATTGAGGGCTACACCTTC. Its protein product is CASSLDVPYGTIEGYTF.